This T cell receptor beta chain was documented in a study of blood T cell repertoires in COVID-19 (dated by TCRdb to 2019 to 2021). Study-level background: Samples covering the acute and convalescent phases of COVID-19 were provided by collaborators in the United States, Italy and Spain. The material from the prospective study consisted of cDNA or gDNA derived from T cells, B-cell-depleted T cells, or PBMCs. The dataset comprised deeply sampled blood TCRbeta repertoires from subjects exposed to, actively infected with, or recovered from COVID-19. A freely available public database, intended as a resource for researchers studying the immune response to SARS-CoV-2, is where the repertoires were released. Samples came from the ongoing ImmuneRACE study (first 160 participants) plus 1,254 subjects from 6 global collaborators. Sample metadata almost always included a de-identified subject ID, COVID-19 status, age in years and sex. Where available, HLA class I and class II types were taken from metadata supplied by the sample provider and were not determined by assay-based typing. Overall results and qualifications from the work: The quantity of clinical and demographic metadata differed by source and by participant and was supplied without curation.

TCRbeta CDR3 regions were amplified from genomic DNA using the immunoSEQ Assay, a bias-controlled multiplex PCR. The authors' analysis ran thus. The number of nucleated cells in each sample was estimated by amplification of reference gene primers within the assay. To quantify the absolute abundance of each unique TCRbeta CDR3 rearrangement, sequence reads were collapsed and filtered. For each sample, productive Simpson clonality was calculated by taking the square root of Simpson's diversity index across productive rearrangements. TCRdb holds this immuneACCESS table with in-frame rearrangements only. Some clones are missing; in checked studies, unresolved V genes explain under half, and the rest has no known cause. The V and J calls and clone size come from that table; D and trimming were worked out from the DNA. The sample yields some 230,000 clones; about 80% were counted once. 2.3% of the sample goes to the ten largest clones.

V trim: 0 bases; J trim: 4 bases; unmatched bases: 6. The CDR3 holds 17 amino acids from the cysteine to the phenylalanine. Just the 51-base CDR3 DNA is kept, in frame starting at base 1. Taken from the germline V gene (reference sequence), the CDR1 and CDR2 loops are SEHNR and FQNEAQ. Each collaborating institution followed its own protocols to collect whole blood in K2EDTA tubes. For TCRbeta analysis, collaborators shipped samples in one of three forms: frozen whole blood, isolated PBMCs, or DNA extracted from either of those sample types. Concerning this clone: The specificity of this receptor is unknown. The sample holds no much larger clone one base away, and base qualities are not on file.

The V and J genes are TRBV7-9 and TRBJ2-3; 11 central nucleotides agree with TRBD2. The sample comprised peripheral blood. The receptor was derived from a woman in her sixties or seventies with acute or convalescent COVID-19. The nucleotide sequence is given as TGTGCCAGCAGCTTAGCGACTAGCGGGGTTGGGTCAGATACGCAGTATTTT. Its translation reads: CASSLATSGVGSDTQYF.